What follows is one T cell receptor (beta chain) and its context. As yet, its antigen is unknown. CDR1 is LGHNA, CDR2 YSLEER, per germline. The CDR3 loop spans 16 amino acids. V was pared by 3 bases and J by 3 bases, with 18 bases between. This entry belongs to a study of tumor-infiltrating lymphocytes in primary liver carcinoma. The study's findings and limits: Between tumor regions, pairs overlapped more than tumor-adjacent and tumor-blood pairs did.

From roughly 500 ng total RNA, TCR beta cDNA was generated with a primer in the constant region. Three rounds of nested multiplex PCR with slightly modified ARM-PCR produced TCR beta libraries. Both of the initial two PCR rounds ran for nine to eleven cycles and employed TRBV1-TRBV30 forward primers alongside a C-beta reverse primer. TCRdb re-called the multiplex PCR reads with MiXCR, one entry per CDR3 protein. The sample consists of under 200,000 distinct CDR3 sequences, just under 85% of them appearing once. Starting material for RNA and DNA co-extraction consisted of about 20-30 mg of unsorted bulk tissue. Surgeons treated the primary liver carcinoma of the patients by surgical resection.

Sequencing input: tumor tissue from primary liver carcinoma. The chain carries TRBV4-3 and TRBJ2-7; TRBD2 is a possible D gene (6 bases). The clonotype was recovered from a man aged 35-49 years with primary liver carcinoma and hepatitis B virus infection. The CDR3 protein is CASSHSGREEFYEQYF. CDR3 nucleotides: TGCGCCAGCAGCCATTCCGGGAGAGAGGAGTTCTACGAGCAGTACTTC.